One and the same sample provided the 18 T cell receptor beta chains below, sequenced in a study of T-cell reconstitution after alpha-beta-depleted transplantation in children listed by TCRdb under 2016. Study-wide conclusions, independent of this receptor: Over the following months the frequencies of hyperexpanded clones went down, and after one year T-cell counts and TCRbeta diversity were mostly credited to newly produced T cells.

The library was produced with PCR. Data came from an Illumina HiSeq 2500. Molecular barcoding was employed in the preparation of TCR libraries, with unique molecular identifiers being used to normalize TCRbeta repertoire quantification. TCRdb reprocessed the public reads (quality trimming at Q25 with fastp, clone calling with MiXCR) and kept in-frame beta chains. Rows matching on CDR3 protein sequence are summarized as one entry with the most common DNA and genes. Counted in this sample were a few hundred thousand distinct CDR3 sequences; around 7.3% of them appeared once. The biggest ten clones account for around 10% of the sample. Antigens of these TCRs are unknown. This specimen's treatment or condition label, interpreted: allogeneic hematopoietic cell transplantation with graft depleted of TCRalphabeta T cells and CD19 B cells. Source: peripheral blood, taken 360 days after TCRalphabeta/CD19-depleted stem cell transplant. The receptors shown here come from a female patient aged 2-9 years who had a stem cell transplant for Fanconi anemia, so the T cells may come from the graft donor.

A word on this clonotype: One end of the junction fails to match germline, which may point to a read error. This chain links TRBV7-8 with TRBJ2-7, with D tentatively TRBD1 (6 bases). The CDR3 runs 13 residues. Germline CDR1 reads SGHVS; CDR2 reads FQNEAQ. The CDR3, as DNA: TGTGGCAGCAGCAGGGGCCTCTCCTACGAGCAGTACTTC. This translates into CGSSRGLSYEQYF.

This chain joins TRBV4-3 and TRBJ2-1; TRBD2 matches 10 bases. V trimming: 4 bases; J trimming: 7 bases; junction bases outside the gene matches: 13. Germline CDR1 reads LGHNA; CDR2 reads YSLEER. The CDR3 totals 17 residues. The CDR3 nucleotides read TGCGCCAGCAGCCCGGGAGTAGCGGGGGGCGTTGAGAATGAGCAGTTCTTC. Protein sequence: CASSPGVAGGVENEQFF.

J is TRBJ2-7 and V is TRBV6-1; TRBD1 agrees at 8 bases. The CDR3 covers 13 residues. V gave up 7 bases and J gave up 2 bases; unmatched junction bases: 4. Germline V CDR1 and CDR2: MNHNS, SASEGT. This chain's CDR3 is CASTRDRTYEQYF. The CDR3 DNA sequence: TGTGCCAGCACAAGGGACAGGACCTACGAGCAGTACTTC.

This clonotype was counted between two and nine times. The gene calls are TRBV7-9 and TRBJ2-2; D is possibly TRBD1 (6 bases). The CDR3 has 14 residues. Trimming stripped 2 bases from V and 7 bases from J, with 11 bases between. The germline V gene has CDR1 SEHNR and CDR2 FQNEAQ (reference sequence). CDR3 nucleotide sequence: TGTGCCAGCAGCTTACAGGGGCTTGGCGGGGAGCTGTTTTTT. This sequence encodes CASSLQGLGGELFF.

This clonotype came up many times. V and J are TRBV4-2 and TRBJ2-1, with 11 bases lining up with TRBD2. Germline lookup yields CDR1 LGHNA and CDR2 YNFKEQ. Trimming at V came to 3 bases and at J to 3 bases, leaving 7 bases not matched to a gene. The CDR3 extends over 17 amino acids. CDR3 residues: CASSHLKLAGDYNEQFF. CDR3 DNA sequence: TGTGCCAGCAGCCATCTCAAACTAGCGGGGGACTACAATGAGCAGTTCTTC.

The sample holds many counts of this clonotype. The gene calls are TRBV20-1 and TRBJ1-1, with D tentatively TRBD1 (5 bases). Germline V lookup: CDR1 DFQATT, CDR2 SNEGSKA (reference sequence). The ends were cut back, 6 bases at V and 1 base at J, with 12 bases in the middle. The CDR3 loop spans 13 amino acids. This CDR3 is CSASVGGNTEAFF. In nucleotides, the CDR3 is TGCAGTGCAAGCGTTGGGGGGAACACTGAAGCTTTCTTT.

Many counts were recorded for this clonotype. The rearrangement joins TRBV27 to TRBJ2-1; D not resolved. Germline-derived CDR1 and CDR2 are MNHEY and SMNVEV (reference sequence). CDR3 size: 14 residues. V lost 5 bases to trimming and J lost 5 bases, with 13 bases between them. The CDR3 nucleotides are TGTGCCAGCAGTCTCCGGGCTCAACACAATGAGCAGTTCTTC. Translation: CASSLRAQHNEQFF.

This clonotype was picked up many times. In DNA form, the CDR3 reads TGTGCCAGCAGCCAAGAGGGACAGGCGAGACCCGAATGGTTCTTC. Protein sequence: CASSQEGQARPEWFF. The chain employs TRBV3-1 and TRBJ2-1; TRBD1 matches at 8 bases. The CDR3 is made up of 15 amino acids. Losses at the gene ends were 0 bases for V and 15 bases for J; bases not matched to a gene: 13. Germline values: CDR1 LGHDT, CDR2 YNNKEL (reference sequence).

This clonotype was counted a few times. The rearrangement links TRBV29-1 to TRBJ1-1, with no clear D. The germline V and J ends were trimmed by 6 bases and 2 bases, with 13 bases remaining between them. The CDR3 is 13 amino acids. Looked up from germline, CDR1 is SQVTM and CDR2 is ANQGSEA. CDR3 loop: CSVPSSGNTEAFF. The CDR3 DNA follows: TGCAGCGTACCGAGTTCAGGTAACACTGAAGCTTTCTTT. Full variable domain (rest looked up from reference TRBV29-1 and TRBJ1-1): SAVISQKPSRDICQRGTSLTIQCQVDSQVTMMFWYRQQPGQSLTLIATANQGSEATYESGFVIDKFPISRPNLTFSTLTVSNMSPEDSSIYLCSVPSSGNTEAFFGQGTRLTVV.

This clonotype showed up just a few times. The CDR3 region is CAISTSSINYGYTF. DNA for the CDR3: TGTGCCATCAGCACAAGTTCGATTAACTATGGCTACACCTTC. This rearrangement joins TRBV10-3 to TRBJ1-2; D is unresolved. V dropped 6 bases and J dropped 1 base, with 12 bases sitting between them. CDR1 ENHRY and CDR2 SYGVKD come from the germline V gene. The CDR3 has 14 amino acids.

V usage is TRBV7-3 and J usage is TRBJ2-5; D not resolved. The CDR3 spans 13 residues. Germline assignment: CDR1 SGHTA and CDR2 FQGTGA. V lost 2 bases, J lost 4 bases, and 8 bases lay in between. CDR3 coding DNA: TGTGCCAGCAGCTTATTGTGGGGAGAGACCCAGTACTTC. Translation gives CASSLLWGETQYF. Based on the CDR3 plus reference TRBV7-3 and TRBJ2-5, the full variable domain is GAGVSQTPSNKVTEKGKYVELRCDPISGHTALYWYRQSLGQGPEFLIYFQGTGAADDSGLPNDRFFAVRPEGSVSTLKIQRTERGDSAVYLCASSLLWGETQYFGPGTRLLVL.

This clonotype was seen at least ten times. V usage is TRBV11-2 and J usage is TRBJ2-5; D is uncertain. CDR3 size: 9 residues. With 8 bases removed from V and 5 bases from J, the gap between germline ends came to 3 bases. CDR1 SGHAT and CDR2 FQNNGV come from the germline V gene. The CDR3 protein is CASCETQYF. CDR3 sequence (DNA): TGTGCCAGCTGCGAGACCCAGTACTTC.

The rearrangement uses TRBV10-1 and TRBJ2-3; no clear D gene. Trimming removed 5 bases from V and 0 bases from J, with 12 bases in between. The CDR3 extends over 15 amino acids. Germline loops: CDR1 WNHNN, CDR2 SYGVQD (reference sequence). Here the CDR3 reads CASSSYIGSTDTQYF. In nucleotides, the CDR3 is TGCGCCAGCAGTTCCTACATCGGTAGCACAGATACGCAGTATTTT.

This clonotype was seen only a few times. V usage is TRBV7-2 and J usage is TRBJ2-2; D gene unclear. Germline loops: CDR1 SGHTA, CDR2 FQGNSA. The CDR3 has 13 amino acids. V lost 1 base to trimming and J lost 9 bases, with 9 bases between them. The CDR3 is CASSLGVDRELFF. In DNA, the CDR3 is TGTGCCAGCAGCTTAGGGGTAGACAGGGAGCTGTTTTTT. Drawing the rest from reference TRBV7-2 and TRBJ2-2, the complete variable domain is GAGVSQSPSNKVTEKGKDVELRCDPISGHTALYWYRQSLGQGLEFLIYFQGNSAPDKSGLPSDRFSAERTGGSVSTLTIQRTQQEDSAVYLCASSLGVDRELFFGEGSRLTVL.

V usage is TRBV7-3 and J usage is TRBJ2-3; maybe TRBD1 (5 bases). Germline CDR1 reads SGHTA; CDR2 reads FQGTGA. Trimming took 3 bases from V and 2 from J, leaving 12 bases between them. The CDR3 runs 15 residues. This CDR3 reads CASSFISGSTDTQYF. The CDR3 DNA follows: TGTGCCAGCAGCTTTATTTCAGGGTCCACAGATACGCAGTATTTT. The variable domain in full, with the rest retrieved from reference TRBV7-3 and TRBJ2-3, is GAGVSQTPSNKVTEKGKYVELRCDPISGHTALYWYRQSLGQGPEFLIYFQGTGAADDSGLPNDRFFAVRPEGSVSTLKIQRTERGDSAVYLCASSFISGSTDTQYFGPGTRLTVL.

The rearrangement links TRBV3-1 to TRBJ1-1; D not certain. V was trimmed by 3 bases and J by 4 bases, leaving 6 bases between them. Per the germline V gene, CDR1 is LGHDT and CDR2 is YNNKEL (reference sequence). The CDR3 consists of 12 residues. Here the CDR3 DNA reads TGTGCCAGCAGCCACTGGGGCACTGAAGCTTTCTTT. Protein: CASSHWGTEAFF. Full variable domain (outside the CDR3, taken from reference TRBV3-1 and TRBJ1-1): DTAVSQTPKYLVTQMGNDKSIKCEQNLGHDTMYWYKQDSKKFLKIMFSYNNKELIINETVPNRFSPKSPDKAHLNLHINSLELGDSAVYFCASSHWGTEAFFGQGTRLTVV.

This clonotype was seen more than once but under ten times. The chain is built from TRBV7-2 and TRBJ2-1; D is uncertain. CDR1 and CDR2 (germline): SGHTA, FQGNSA. The CDR3 runs to 13 residues. The V and J ends lost 2 bases and 7 bases respectively, with 9 bases between them. The CDR3 nucleotides are TGTGCCAGCAGCTTAAGGGTTGGGAATGAGCAGTTCTTC. It translates to CASSLRVGNEQFF. Drawing the rest from reference TRBV7-2 and TRBJ2-1, the complete variable domain is GAGVSQSPSNKVTEKGKDVELRCDPISGHTALYWYRQSLGQGLEFLIYFQGNSAPDKSGLPSDRFSAERTGGSVSTLTIQRTQQEDSAVYLCASSLRVGNEQFFGPGTRLTVL.

In this sample, this clonotype turned up a few times. The chain links TRBV7-2 to TRBJ2-5; a weak D match, TRBD1 (6 bases). V lost 7 bases to trimming and J lost 3 bases, with 15 bases between them. The CDR3 has 14 amino acids. The germline V gene has CDR1 SGHTA and CDR2 FQGNSA. This CDR3 reads CASTPIQGEETQYF. CDR3 in DNA: TGTGCCAGCACCCCCATACAGGGAGAAGAGACCCAGTACTTC. Variable domain in full (rest from reference TRBV7-2 and TRBJ2-5): GAGVSQSPSNKVTEKGKDVELRCDPISGHTALYWYRQSLGQGLEFLIYFQGNSAPDKSGLPSDRFSAERTGGSVSTLTIQRTQQEDSAVYLCASTPIQGEETQYFGPGTRLLVL.